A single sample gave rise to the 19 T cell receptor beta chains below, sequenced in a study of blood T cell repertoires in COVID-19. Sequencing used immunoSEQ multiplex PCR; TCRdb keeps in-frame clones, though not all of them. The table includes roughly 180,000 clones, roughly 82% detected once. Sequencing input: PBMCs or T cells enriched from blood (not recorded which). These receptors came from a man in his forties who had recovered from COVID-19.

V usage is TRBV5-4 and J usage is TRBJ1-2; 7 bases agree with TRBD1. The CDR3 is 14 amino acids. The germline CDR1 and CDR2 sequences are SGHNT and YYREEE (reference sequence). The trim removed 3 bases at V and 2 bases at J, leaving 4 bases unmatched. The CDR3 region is CASSSTTGNYGYTF. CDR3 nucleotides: TGTGCCAGCAGCTCCACGACAGGGAACTATGGCTACACCTTC.

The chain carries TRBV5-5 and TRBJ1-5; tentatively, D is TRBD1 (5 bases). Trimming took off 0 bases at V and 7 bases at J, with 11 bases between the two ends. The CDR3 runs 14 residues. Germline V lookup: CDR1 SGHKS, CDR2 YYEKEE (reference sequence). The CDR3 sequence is CASSLAGQGQPQHF. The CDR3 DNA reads TGTGCCAGCAGCTTGGCCGGCCAGGGCCAGCCCCAGCATTTT.

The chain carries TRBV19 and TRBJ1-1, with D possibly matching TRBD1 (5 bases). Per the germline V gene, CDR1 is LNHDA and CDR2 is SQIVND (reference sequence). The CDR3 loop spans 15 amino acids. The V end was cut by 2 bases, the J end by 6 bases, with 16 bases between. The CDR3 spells CASSISGFRSSEAFF. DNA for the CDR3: TGTGCCAGTAGTATATCAGGGTTCCGAAGTTCTGAAGCTTTCTTT.

CDR3 coding DNA: TGCGCCAGCAGTGAGTCGAGGCAGGGGCGTAACTATGGCTACACCTTC. It is translated as CASSESRQGRNYGYTF. This chain connects TRBV10-2 to TRBJ1-2; possibly TRBD1 for D (6 bases). The CDR3 contains 16 residues. Germline CDR1 WSHSY, CDR2 SAAADI. The V end was cut by 0 bases, the J end by 1 base, with 12 bases between.

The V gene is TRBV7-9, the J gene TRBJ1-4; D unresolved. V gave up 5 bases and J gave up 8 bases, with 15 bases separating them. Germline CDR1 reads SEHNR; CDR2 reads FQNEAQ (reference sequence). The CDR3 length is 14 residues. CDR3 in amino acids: CASSPPGGPEKLFF. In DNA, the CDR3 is TGTGCCAGCAGCCCCCCGGGAGGCCCAGAAAAACTGTTTTTT.

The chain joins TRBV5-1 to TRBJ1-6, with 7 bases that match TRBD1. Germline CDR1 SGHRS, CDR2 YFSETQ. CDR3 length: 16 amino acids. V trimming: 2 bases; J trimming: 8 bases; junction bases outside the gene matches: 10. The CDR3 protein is CASSFRQGGFHSPLHF. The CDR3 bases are TGCGCCAGCAGCTTCCGACAGGGAGGCTTTCATTCACCCCTCCACTTT.

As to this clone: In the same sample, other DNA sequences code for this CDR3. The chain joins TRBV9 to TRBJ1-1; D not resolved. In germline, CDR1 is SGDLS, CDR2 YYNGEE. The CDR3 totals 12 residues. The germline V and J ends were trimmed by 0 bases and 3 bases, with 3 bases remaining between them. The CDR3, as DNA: TGTGCCAGCAGCGTAGTAGACACTGAAGCTTTCTTT. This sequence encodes CASSVVDTEAFF.

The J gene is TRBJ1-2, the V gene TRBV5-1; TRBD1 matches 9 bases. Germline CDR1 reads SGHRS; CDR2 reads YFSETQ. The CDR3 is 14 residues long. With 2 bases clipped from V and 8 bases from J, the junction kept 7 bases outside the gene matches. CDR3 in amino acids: CASSFTGGMKGYTF. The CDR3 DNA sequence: TGCGCCAGCAGCTTTACAGGGGGCATGAAAGGCTACACCTTC. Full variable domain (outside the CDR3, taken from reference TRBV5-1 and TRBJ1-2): KAGVTQTPRYLIKTRGQQVTLSCSPISGHRSVSWYQQTPGQGLQFLFEYFSETQRNKGNFPGRFSGRQFSNSRSEMNVSTLELGDSALYLCASSFTGGMKGYTFGSGTRLTVV.

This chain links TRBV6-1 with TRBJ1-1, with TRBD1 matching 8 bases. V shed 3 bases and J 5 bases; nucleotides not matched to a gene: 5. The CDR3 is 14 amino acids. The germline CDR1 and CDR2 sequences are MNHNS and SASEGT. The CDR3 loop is CASSDAGGLTEAFF. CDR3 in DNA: TGTGCCAGCAGTGACGCAGGGGGCCTGACTGAAGCTTTCTTT.

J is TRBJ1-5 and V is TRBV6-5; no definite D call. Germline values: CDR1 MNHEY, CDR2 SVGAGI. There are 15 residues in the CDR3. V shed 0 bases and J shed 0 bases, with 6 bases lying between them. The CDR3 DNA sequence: TGTGCCAGCAGTTACTCGAAGAGTAGCAATCAGCCCCAGCATTTT. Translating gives CASSYSKSSNQPQHF.

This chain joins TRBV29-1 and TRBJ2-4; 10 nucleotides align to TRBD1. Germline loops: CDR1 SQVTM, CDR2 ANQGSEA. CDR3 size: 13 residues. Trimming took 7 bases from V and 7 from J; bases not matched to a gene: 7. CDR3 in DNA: TGCAGCGCCGCGGGGGACAGGGGTAACATTCAGTACTTC. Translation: CSAAGDRGNIQYF.

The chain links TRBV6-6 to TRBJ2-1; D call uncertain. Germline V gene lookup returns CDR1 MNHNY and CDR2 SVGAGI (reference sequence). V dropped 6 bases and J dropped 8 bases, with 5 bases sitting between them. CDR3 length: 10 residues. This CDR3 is CASSSDEQFF. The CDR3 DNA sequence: TGTGCCAGCAGCAGCGATGAGCAGTTCTTC.

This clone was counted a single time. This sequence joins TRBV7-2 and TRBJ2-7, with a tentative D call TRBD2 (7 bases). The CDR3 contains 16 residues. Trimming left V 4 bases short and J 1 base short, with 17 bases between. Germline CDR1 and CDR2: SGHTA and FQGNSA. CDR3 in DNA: TGTGCCAGCAGCTCAAGGGGGGGGAGCAGGTCCTACGAGCAGTACTTC. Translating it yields CASSSRGGSRSYEQYF. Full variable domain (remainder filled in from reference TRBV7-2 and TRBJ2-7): GAGVSQSPSNKVTEKGKDVELRCDPISGHTALYWYRQSLGQGLEFLIYFQGNSAPDKSGLPSDRFSAERTGGSVSTLTIQRTQQEDSAVYLCASSSRGGSRSYEQYFGPGTRLTVT.

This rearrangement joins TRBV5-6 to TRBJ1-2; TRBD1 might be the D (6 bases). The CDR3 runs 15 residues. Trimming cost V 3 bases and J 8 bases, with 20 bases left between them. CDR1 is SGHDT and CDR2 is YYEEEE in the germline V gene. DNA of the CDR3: TGTGCCAGCAGCTCGCTGGGGCAGGGGACGAGGGGCTACACCTTC. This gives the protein CASSSLGQGTRGYTF.

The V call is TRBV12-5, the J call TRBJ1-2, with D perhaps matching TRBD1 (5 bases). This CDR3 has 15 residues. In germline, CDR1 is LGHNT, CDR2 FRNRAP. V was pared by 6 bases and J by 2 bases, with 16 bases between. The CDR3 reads CASGPPGLTNYGYTF. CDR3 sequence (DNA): TGTGCTAGTGGCCCTCCGGGACTGACAAACTATGGCTACACCTTC.

The CDR3 sequence: CSVDFTGDGYTF. CDR3 sequence (DNA): TGCAGCGTTGACTTTACCGGGGATGGCTACACCTTC. V is TRBV29-1 and J is TRBJ1-2, with D unresolved. The CDR3 is 12 amino acids. From germline, CDR1 is SQVTM and CDR2 ANQGSEA. V lost 3 bases, J lost 6 bases, and 11 bases lay in between.

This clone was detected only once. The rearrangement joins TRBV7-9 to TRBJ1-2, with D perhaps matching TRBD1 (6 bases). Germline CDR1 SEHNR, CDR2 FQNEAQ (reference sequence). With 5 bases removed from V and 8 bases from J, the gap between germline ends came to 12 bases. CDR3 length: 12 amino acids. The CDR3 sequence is CASSHTGFGYTF. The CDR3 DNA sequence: TGTGCCAGCAGCCATACAGGGTTCGGCTACACCTTC.

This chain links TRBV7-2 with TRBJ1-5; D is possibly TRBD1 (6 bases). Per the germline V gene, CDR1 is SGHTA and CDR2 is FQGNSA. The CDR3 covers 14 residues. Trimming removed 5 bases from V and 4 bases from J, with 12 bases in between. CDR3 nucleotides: TGTGCCAGCAGCATCCTTCAGGGGAATCAGCCCCAGCATTTT. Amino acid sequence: CASSILQGNQPQHF.

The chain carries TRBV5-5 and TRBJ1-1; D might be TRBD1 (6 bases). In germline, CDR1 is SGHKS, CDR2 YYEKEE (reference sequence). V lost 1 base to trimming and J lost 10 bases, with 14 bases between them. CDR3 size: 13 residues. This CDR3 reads CASSLIRGRGAFF. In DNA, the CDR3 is TGTGCCAGCAGCTTGATTAGGGGCAGGGGAGCTTTCTTT.